The clone carrying this T cell receptor (beta chain) occurred a few times. Its cognate antigen is unknown. These data belong to a study of beta chain features in type 1 diabetes. The whole isolated RNA underwent reverse transcription, so sequencing captured expressed TCRB transcripts. Sequenced by immunoSEQ multiplex PCR; TCRdb stores in-frame clones only, minus some. The sample consists of about 160,000 clones, about 9.4% of them appearing once. Trimming cost V 6 bases and J 2 bases, with 21 bases left between them. CDR3 length equals 16 residues. The V gene's germline CDR1 is SQVTM and CDR2 ANQGSEA. Notes on the study in general: Patients with Type 1 diabetes showed moderately but significantly shorter TCRB CDR3s in all four CD4+ subsets.

Sequencing input: central memory CD4+ T cells from blood. The V call is TRBV29-1, the J call TRBJ2-3; D perhaps matches TRBD1 (6 bases). The sequence was collected from a man aged 25 to 40 with type 1 diabetes. In nucleotides, the CDR3 is TGCAGCGTCACCAGGGGAGTAAACCCCAACACAGATACGCAGTATTTT. It translates to CSVTRGVNPNTDTQYF.